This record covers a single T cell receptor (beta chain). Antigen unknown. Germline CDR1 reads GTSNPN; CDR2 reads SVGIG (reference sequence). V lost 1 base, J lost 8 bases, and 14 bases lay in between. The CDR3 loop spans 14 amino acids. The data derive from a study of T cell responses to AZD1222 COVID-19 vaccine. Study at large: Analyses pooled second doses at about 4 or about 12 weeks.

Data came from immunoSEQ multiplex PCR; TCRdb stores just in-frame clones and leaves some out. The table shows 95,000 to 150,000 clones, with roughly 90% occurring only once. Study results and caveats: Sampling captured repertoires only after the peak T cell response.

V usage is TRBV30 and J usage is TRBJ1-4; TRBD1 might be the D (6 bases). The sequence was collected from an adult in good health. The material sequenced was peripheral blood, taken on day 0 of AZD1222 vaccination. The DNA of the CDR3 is TGTGCCTGGAGTGAGGGGGAAATGGGCGAAAAACTGTTTTTT. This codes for CAWSEGEMGEKLFF.